A selection of T cell receptor beta chains follows, all from one sample in a study of shared clonotypes between healthy human individuals. Assay: immunoSEQ multiplex PCR; the TCRdb copy retains only in-frame clones and omits some. Found here are approximately 2.5 million clones, more than 85% of them singletons; the top ten hold approximately 0.36%. The material sequenced was naive CD4+ T cells from PBMCs. These receptors came from a man aged 18 to 30 in good health. Some clones in this sample may be carry-over from other donors' samples. The CDR3 runs from the conserved cysteine through the conserved F or W. D genes are given only for firm matches. Clone size is given for some rows only: seen once, a few or many times, or a class if the clone is expanded.

-	TRBV30	few	TRBJ1-1	CAWSQGGYATEAFF	TGTGCCTGGTCGCAAGGGGGTTATGCCACTGAAGCTTTCTTT
-	TRBV6-6	-	TRBJ2-5	CASSYSETQYF	TGTGCCAGCAGTTACTCAGAGACCCAGTACTTC
-	TRBV30	once	TRBJ1-2	CAWSEGGLGYTF	TGTGCCTGGAGTGAAGGGGGGCTGGGCTACACCTTC
TRBD2	TRBV19	-	TRBJ2-2	CASSTKGTSRETGELFF	TGTGCCAGTAGTACGAAGGGGACTAGTCGAGAGACCGGGGAGCTGTTTTTT
TRBD1	TRBV9	-	TRBJ2-3	CASSVTGTEADTQYF	TGTGCCAGCAGCGTCACCGGGACAGAGGCAGATACGCAGTATTTT
-	TRBV7-9	few	TRBJ1-1	CASTERIAEAFF	TGTGCCAGCACCGAAAGGATAGCTGAAGCTTTCTTT
-	TRBV19	-	TRBJ2-5	CASSLQGRSQETQYF	TGTGCCAGTAGTCTCCAGGGGAGATCCCAAGAGACCCAGTACTTC
-	TRBV6-6	-	TRBJ2-4	CASSLILAKNIQYF	TGTGCCAGCAGTCTCATTCTAGCCAAAAACATTCAGTACTTC
-	TRBV7-2	-	TRBJ2-7	CASSLLGQGNYEQYF	TGTGCCAGCAGCTTGTTGGGGCAGGGAAACTACGAGCAGTACTTC
TRBD1	TRBV28	-	TRBJ1-1	CASGIRDRSAFF	TGTGCCAGCGGGATTCGGGACAGGTCGGCTTTCTTT
TRBD1	TRBV29-1	-	TRBJ1-5	CSVGGQGVSQPQHF	TGCAGCGTGGGGGGACAGGGGGTCAGTCAGCCCCAGCATTTT